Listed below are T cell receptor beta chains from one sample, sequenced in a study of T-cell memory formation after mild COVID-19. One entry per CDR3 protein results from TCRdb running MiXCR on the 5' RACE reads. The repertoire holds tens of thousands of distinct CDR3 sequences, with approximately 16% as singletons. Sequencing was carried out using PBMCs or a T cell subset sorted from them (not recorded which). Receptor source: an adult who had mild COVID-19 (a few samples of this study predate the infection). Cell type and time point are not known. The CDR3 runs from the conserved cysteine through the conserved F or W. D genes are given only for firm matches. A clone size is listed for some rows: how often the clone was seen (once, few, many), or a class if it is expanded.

CDR3: CASNTGQPGGNEQFF; DNA: TGCGCCAGCAATACGGGACAACCAGGCGGCAATGAGCAGTTCTTC; D: .; size: many; V: TRBV5-1; J: TRBJ2-1
CDR3: CASTFGSTPYEQYF; DNA: TGTGCCAGCACCTTTGGATCCACCCCCTACGAGCAGTACTTC; D: .; size: .; V: TRBV9; J: TRBJ2-7
CDR3: CASSVSGHNYGYTF; DNA: TGTGCCAGCAGCGTATCAGGTCACAACTATGGCTACACCTTC; D: .; size: .; V: TRBV9; J: TRBJ1-2
CDR3: CASSYQGPVSTDTQYF; DNA: TGCGCCAGCAGCTACCAGGGCCCCGTTAGCACAGATACGCAGTATTTT; D: .; size: medium-sized; V: TRBV5-1; J: TRBJ2-3
CDR3: CSARSPGGNTEAFF; DNA: TGCAGTGCTAGAAGTCCGGGAGGGAACACTGAAGCTTTCTTT; D: .; size: .; V: TRBV20-1; J: TRBJ1-1
CDR3: CASSRRRSEAFF; DNA: TGTGCCAGCAGCCGACGACGGTCTGAAGCTTTCTTT; D: .; size: many; V: TRBV6-2/TRBV6-3; J: TRBJ1-1
CDR3: CASSLEVSLGYTF; DNA: TGCGCCAGCAGCTTGGAGGTGTCTTTGGGCTACACCTTC; D: .; size: many; V: TRBV5-1; J: TRBJ1-2
CDR3: CASSSTGGATEAFF; DNA: TGTGCCAGCAGTTCCACAGGGGGCGCAACTGAAGCTTTCTTT; D: TRBD1; size: .; V: TRBV6-2/TRBV6-3; J: TRBJ1-1
CDR3: CASRGGVSNTGELFF; DNA: TGTGCCAGCAGGGGGGGGGTTTCGAACACCGGGGAGCTGTTTTTT; D: TRBD2; size: many; V: TRBV25-1; J: TRBJ2-2
CDR3: CASSYSRPGAGNQPQHF; DNA: TGTGCCAGCAGTTACTCGCGACCCGGGGCGGGCAATCAGCCCCAGCATTTT; D: .; size: many; V: TRBV6-5; J: TRBJ1-5
CDR3: CASSLGTYGYTF; DNA: TGCGCCAGCAGCTTGGGAACCTATGGCTACACCTTC; D: .; size: many; V: TRBV5-1; J: TRBJ1-2
CDR3: CSVDGEQETQYF; DNA: TGCAGCGTTGACGGGGAACAAGAGACCCAGTACTTC; D: .; size: .; V: TRBV29-1; J: TRBJ2-5
CDR3: CASGEDRAGNEQFF; DNA: TGTGCCAGTGGGGAAGACAGGGCGGGCAATGAGCAGTTCTTC; D: TRBD1; size: .; V: TRBV7-9; J: TRBJ2-1
CDR3: CASSQGQGGQPQHF; DNA: TGCGCCAGCAGCCAGGGGCAGGGAGGTCAGCCCCAGCATTTT; D: .; size: many; V: TRBV5-1; J: TRBJ1-5
CDR3: CASSQDSGGAGEQFF; DNA: TGCGCCAGCAGCCAAGATTCCGGGGGGGCCGGTGAGCAGTTCTTC; D: TRBD2; size: few; V: TRBV4-1; J: TRBJ2-1
CDR3: CASSPRLAGAPGAQYF; DNA: TGTGCCAGCAGCCCGAGACTAGCGGGGGCCCCGGGGGCCCAGTACTTC; D: TRBD2; size: few; V: TRBV5-5; J: TRBJ2-5
CDR3: CASRAGGGFTDTQYF; DNA: TGTGCCAGCAGGGCTGGGGGCGGCTTCACAGATACGCAGTATTTT; D: .; size: medium-sized; V: TRBV3-1; J: TRBJ2-3
CDR3: CSARVSSGKDTQYF; DNA: TGCAGTGCTAGAGTATCTAGCGGGAAGGATACGCAGTATTTT; D: TRBD2; size: many; V: TRBV20-1; J: TRBJ2-3
CDR3: CASSPGLAGGETQYF; DNA: TGTGCCAGCAGCCCGGGACTAGCGGGAGGCGAGACCCAGTACTTC; D: TRBD2; size: many; V: TRBV7-9; J: TRBJ2-5
CDR3: CASSLTVYGYTF; DNA: TGTGCCAGCAGTTTAACAGTCTATGGCTACACCTTC; D: .; size: many; V: TRBV12-3/TRBV12-4; J: TRBJ1-2
CDR3: CASSPRGGGGWRQETQYF; DNA: TGTGCCAGCAGTCCACGAGGGGGGGGGGGCTGGAGGCAAGAGACCCAGTACTTC; D: .; size: .; V: TRBV12-3/TRBV12-4; J: TRBJ2-5
CDR3: CASRYLSTSGETQYF; DNA: TGTGCCAGCAGATACCTCTCGACTAGCGGAGAGACCCAGTACTTC; D: TRBD2; size: many; V: TRBV5-5; J: TRBJ2-5
CDR3: CATGRNTGELFF; DNA: TGTGCCACTGGAAGGAACACCGGGGAGCTGTTTTTT; D: .; size: many; V: TRBV24-1; J: TRBJ2-2
CDR3: CSARDQGGATDTQYF; DNA: TGCAGTGCTAGAGATCAGGGCGGGGCCACAGATACGCAGTATTTT; D: .; size: many; V: TRBV20-1; J: TRBJ2-3
CDR3: CASRALGLAGSYNEQFF; DNA: TGTGCCAGCAGGGCACTAGGACTAGCGGGTTCCTACAATGAGCAGTTCTTC; D: TRBD2; size: .; V: TRBV6-2/TRBV6-3; J: TRBJ2-1
CDR3: CASSVGGGSLSEQFF; DNA: TGTGCCAGCAGCGTAGGCGGCGGGAGTCTCAGTGAGCAGTTCTTC; D: TRBD2; size: .; V: TRBV9; J: TRBJ2-1
CDR3: CASTLTEAFF; DNA: TGTGCCAGCACCCTCACTGAAGCTTTCTTT; D: .; size: many; V: TRBV12-3/TRBV12-4; J: TRBJ1-1
CDR3: CASSQGPNTEAFF; DNA: TGCGCCAGCAGCCAAGGACCGAACACTGAAGCTTTCTTT; D: .; size: many; V: TRBV4-1; J: TRBJ1-1
CDR3: CASSRTSSYNSPLHF; DNA: TGTGCCAGCAGCAGGACCAGCTCCTATAATTCACCCCTCCACTTT; D: .; size: medium-sized; V: TRBV7-6; J: TRBJ1-6
CDR3: CASSNPRAQYF; DNA: TGTGCCAGCAGTAACCCCCGGGCCCAGTACTTC; D: .; size: few; V: TRBV2; J: TRBJ2-5
CDR3: CASSFQGKAEKLFF; DNA: TGTGCCAGCAGTTTCCAGGGAAAGGCTGAAAAACTGTTTTTT; D: .; size: many; V: TRBV27; J: TRBJ1-4
CDR3: CASSFRETSLYEQYF; DNA: TGTGCCAGCAGCTTCCGGGAAACATCCCTCTACGAGCAGTACTTC; D: .; size: .; V: TRBV11-3; J: TRBJ2-7
CDR3: CASSLEILDEQYF; DNA: TGCGCCAGCAGCTTGGAAATATTGGACGAGCAGTACTTC; D: .; size: few; V: TRBV5-1; J: TRBJ2-7
CDR3: CASSYGPGAEGYTF; DNA: TGTGCCAGCAGTTACGGCCCGGGGGCGGAAGGCTACACCTTC; D: .; size: medium-sized; V: TRBV6-5; J: TRBJ1-2
CDR3: CATSPGGGRYEQYF; DNA: TGTGCCACCAGCCCAGGGGGCGGCCGGTACGAGCAGTACTTC; D: TRBD1; size: many; V: TRBV24-1; J: TRBJ2-7
CDR3: CASSQDYLAGAAKNIQYF; DNA: TGCGCCAGCAGCCAAGATTACCTAGCGGGGGCAGCCAAAAACATTCAGTACTTC; D: TRBD2; size: many; V: TRBV4-3; J: TRBJ2-4
CDR3: CSADSRQETQYF; DNA: TGCAGTGCCGACAGTCGCCAAGAGACCCAGTACTTC; D: .; size: many; V: TRBV20-1; J: TRBJ2-5
CDR3: CASSRGGGEETQYF; DNA: TGTGCCAGCTCCCGAGGGGGGGGTGAAGAGACCCAGTACTTC; D: .; size: many; V: TRBV2; J: TRBJ2-5
CDR3: CATSDTTGAQLEPQHF; DNA: TGTGCCACCAGTGACACAACAGGGGCCCAACTGGAGCCCCAGCATTTT; D: TRBD1; size: many; V: TRBV24-1; J: TRBJ1-5
CDR3: CSVVPSGRGGQFF; DNA: TGCAGCGTTGTCCCTAGCGGGAGAGGAGGGCAGTTCTTC; D: TRBD2; size: many; V: TRBV29-1; J: TRBJ2-1
CDR3: CASSSGSMNTEAFF; DNA: TGTGCCAGCAGCTCTGGATCCATGAACACTGAAGCTTTCTTT; D: .; size: many; V: TRBV7-9; J: TRBJ1-1
CDR3: CASSSPSPGTDTQYF; DNA: TGTGCCAGCAGCTCCCCTAGCCCCGGCACAGATACGCAGTATTTT; D: .; size: .; V: TRBV7-6; J: TRBJ2-3
CDR3: CASSLEIAAYEQYF; DNA: TGTGCCAGCAGCTTAGAAATCGCTGCCTACGAGCAGTACTTC; D: .; size: few; V: TRBV7-9; J: TRBJ2-7
CDR3: CASTTGLGTDTQYF; DNA: TGTGCCAGCACCACGGGACTAGGGACAGATACGCAGTATTTT; D: TRBD2; size: .; V: TRBV12-3/TRBV12-4; J: TRBJ2-3
CDR3: CASREVSGGSPLHF; DNA: TGTGCCAGCAGGGAGGTCTCAGGGGGTTCACCCCTCCACTTT; D: TRBD1; size: many; V: TRBV6-1; J: TRBJ1-6
CDR3: CASSPAYEQYF; DNA: TGTGCCAGCAGCCCCGCCTACGAGCAGTACTTC; D: .; size: medium-sized; V: TRBV12-3/TRBV12-4; J: TRBJ2-7
CDR3: CASSSASGGAFGETQYF; DNA: TGTGCCAGCAGCTCAGCTAGCGGGGGGGCATTCGGAGAGACCCAGTACTTC; D: TRBD2; size: .; V: TRBV7-9; J: TRBJ2-5
CDR3: CAISDPDRDYGYTF; DNA: TGTGCCATCAGTGACCCGGACAGGGACTATGGCTACACCTTC; D: TRBD1; size: .; V: TRBV10-3; J: TRBJ1-2
CDR3: CASSRGQDRGYEQYF; DNA: TGCGCCAGCAGCCGCGGCCAGGACAGGGGGTACGAGCAGTACTTC; D: TRBD1; size: many; V: TRBV5-1; J: TRBJ2-7
CDR3: CASSQVGSGGDGYTF; DNA: TGCGCCAGCAGCCAAGTGGGCTCTGGGGGGGATGGCTACACCTTC; D: .; size: .; V: TRBV4-3; J: TRBJ1-2